This passage covers 9 T cell receptor beta chains from one sample sequenced in a study of blood T cell repertoires in COVID-19 (TCRdb year 2020). The method behind the library was the immunoSEQ multiplex PCR assay. The source is immuneACCESS, and TCRdb retained only in-frame sequences with V and J called. Part of the clones is not carried over; for the studies checked, unresolved V genes explain less than half of this, and the remainder is unexplained. For this sample the table gives around 200,000 clones, of which around 87% were detected only once. Clones ranked in the top ten supply 0.7% to 0.9% of the sample. The specimen was peripheral blood. These receptor sequences come from a woman in her late teens or twenties who had recovered from COVID-19.

The rearrangement joins TRBV24-1 to TRBJ1-6; D ambiguous. In germline, CDR1 is KGHDR, CDR2 SFDVKD. This CDR3 contains 14 residues. Trimming removed 3 bases from V and 0 bases from J, with 2 bases in between. The CDR3 spells CATSDRSYNSPLHF. CDR3 DNA sequence: TGTGCCACCAGTGATCGCTCCTATAATTCACCCCTCCACTTT.

CDR3 coding DNA: TGTGCCAGCAGTGAGTCTACCTACAATGAGCAGTTCTTC. Its protein is CASSESTYNEQFF. This chain links TRBV25-1 with TRBJ2-1; D remains ambiguous. The CDR3 covers 13 residues. V lost 3 bases and J 2 bases, leaving 5 bases between the germline ends. Germline lookup yields CDR1 MGHDK and CDR2 SYGVNS.

This clone was detected once. The rearrangement uses TRBV19 and TRBJ2-1; D perhaps matches TRBD2 (6 bases). Per germline, CDR1 LNHDA and CDR2 SQIVND (reference sequence). This CDR3 region has 14 residues. Trimming pared 6 bases from V and 6 bases from J, leaving 15 bases between. CDR3: CASRLSGRSNEQFF. Written as DNA, the CDR3 is TGTGCCAGTAGGCTTAGCGGAAGGAGCAATGAGCAGTTCTTC.

The V gene is TRBV7-9, the J gene TRBJ1-2; 8 bases map to TRBD1. The germline V gene encodes CDR1 SEHNR and CDR2 FQNEAQ (reference sequence). The CDR3 totals 16 residues. The V gene end was trimmed by 0 bases and the J gene end by 6 bases; junction bases not matched to a gene: 9. CDR3 bases: TGTGCCAGCAGCTTAGCGCTCGGGGGACAGGCTAATGGCTACACCTTC. This translates into CASSLALGGQANGYTF.

The V call is TRBV7-2, the J call TRBJ2-2, with 8 bases lining up with TRBD2. Germline CDR1 is SGHTA and CDR2 is FQGNSA. The CDR3 is made up of 17 amino acids. J lost 1 base, V lost 3 bases, and 7 bases had no gene match. The CDR3 DNA is TGTGCCAGCAGCTTTTCCGTCAGCGGGGGGAACACCGGGGAGCTGTTTTTT. Translating gives CASSFSVSGGNTGELFF.

V usage is TRBV13 and J usage is TRBJ2-7, with a tentative D call TRBD1 (5 bases). CDR1 and CDR2 (germline): PRHDT, FYEKMQ (reference sequence). CDR3 length: 11 amino acids. CDR3 protein: CASSLAPGLRV. The CDR3 DNA reads TGTGCCAGCAGCTTAGCCCCAGGGCTCAGGGTC.

The chain uses TRBV19 and TRBJ2-1, with unresolved D. Germline V lookup: CDR1 LNHDA, CDR2 SQIVND (reference sequence). The CDR3 consists of 14 residues. The ends were cut back, 7 bases at V and 1 base at J, with 11 bases in the middle. CDR3 amino acids: CASTGDLSYNEQFF. The CDR3 DNA reads TGTGCCAGTACAGGCGATTTGTCCTACAATGAGCAGTTCTTC.

Written as DNA, the CDR3 is TGTGCCAGCAGCCAAGACGCGGGAGGGAGGGAGACCCAGTACTTC. It encodes CASSQDAGGRETQYF. The rearrangement joins TRBV3-1 (or the pseudogene TRBV3-2) to TRBJ2-5, with 9 bases that match TRBD2. The CDR3 contains 15 residues. V shed 0 bases, J shed 5 bases, and the junction held 4 bases outside the gene matches. Per germline, CDR1 LGHDT and CDR2 YNNKEL (reference sequence).

The chain joins TRBV11-3 to TRBJ2-3; 8 bases line up with TRBD1. The germline CDR1 and CDR2 sequences are SGHNT and YENEEA. The CDR3 loop spans 14 amino acids. The J segment lost 3 bases and the V segment lost 5 bases, leaving 4 bases of the junction unmatched. This chain's CDR3 is CASSPGGATDTQYF. Written as DNA, the CDR3 is TGTGCCAGCAGCCCAGGGGGCGCAACAGATACGCAGTATTTT.